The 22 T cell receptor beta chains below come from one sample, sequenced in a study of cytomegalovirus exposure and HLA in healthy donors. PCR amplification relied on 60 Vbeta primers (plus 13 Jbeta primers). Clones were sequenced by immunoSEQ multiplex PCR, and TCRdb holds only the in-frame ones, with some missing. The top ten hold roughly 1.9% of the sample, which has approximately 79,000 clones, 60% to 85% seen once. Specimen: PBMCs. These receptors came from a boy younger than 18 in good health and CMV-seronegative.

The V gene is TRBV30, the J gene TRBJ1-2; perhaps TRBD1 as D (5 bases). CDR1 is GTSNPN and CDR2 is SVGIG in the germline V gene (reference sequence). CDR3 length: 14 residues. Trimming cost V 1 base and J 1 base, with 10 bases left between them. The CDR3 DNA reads TGTGCCTGGAGTGAGGGGTTAAGTAACTATGGCTACACCTTC. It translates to CAWSEGLSNYGYTF.

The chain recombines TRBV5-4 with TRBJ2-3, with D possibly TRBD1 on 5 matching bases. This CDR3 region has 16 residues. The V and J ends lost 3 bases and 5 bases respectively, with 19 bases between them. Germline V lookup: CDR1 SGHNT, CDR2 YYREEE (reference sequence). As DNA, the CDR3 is TGTGCCAGCAGCTCCCTTGGGCAGGGCGTTAGAGATACGCAGTATTTT. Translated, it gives CASSSLGQGVRDTQYF.

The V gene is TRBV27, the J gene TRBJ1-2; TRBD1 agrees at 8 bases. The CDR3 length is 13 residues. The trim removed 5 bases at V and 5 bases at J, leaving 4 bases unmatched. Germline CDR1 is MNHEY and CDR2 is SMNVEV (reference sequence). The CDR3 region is CASSPGQGYGYTF. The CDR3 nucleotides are TGTGCCAGCAGTCCTGGACAGGGTTATGGCTACACCTTC.

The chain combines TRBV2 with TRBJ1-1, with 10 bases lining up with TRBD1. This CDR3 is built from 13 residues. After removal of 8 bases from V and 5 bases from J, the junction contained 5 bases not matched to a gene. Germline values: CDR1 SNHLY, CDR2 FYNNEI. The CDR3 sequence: CASEGQGITEAFF. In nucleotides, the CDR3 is TGTGCCAGCGAGGGACAGGGGATTACTGAAGCTTTCTTT.

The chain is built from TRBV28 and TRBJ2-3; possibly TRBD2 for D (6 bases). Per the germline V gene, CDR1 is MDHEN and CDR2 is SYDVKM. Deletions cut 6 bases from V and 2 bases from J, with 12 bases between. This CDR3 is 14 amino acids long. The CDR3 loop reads CASRLGTDTDTQYF. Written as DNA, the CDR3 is TGTGCCAGCAGGCTCGGGACTGACACAGATACGCAGTATTTT.

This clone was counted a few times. CDR3 sequence reads: CATDRTAKGTEAFF. In DNA, the CDR3 is TGTGCCACCGATAGGACAGCCAAGGGGACTGAAGCTTTCTTT. The chain combines TRBV28 with TRBJ1-1, with D tentatively TRBD1 (6 bases). In germline, CDR1 is MDHEN, CDR2 SYDVKM. The CDR3 extends over 14 amino acids. Deletions cut 10 bases from V and 5 bases from J, with 20 bases between.

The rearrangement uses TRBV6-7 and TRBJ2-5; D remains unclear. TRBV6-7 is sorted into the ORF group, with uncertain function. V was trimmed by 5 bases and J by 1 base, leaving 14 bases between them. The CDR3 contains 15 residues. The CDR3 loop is CASSRVAEFQETQYF. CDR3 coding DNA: TGTGCCAGCAGTCGGGTGGCGGAGTTCCAAGAGACCCAGTACTTC.

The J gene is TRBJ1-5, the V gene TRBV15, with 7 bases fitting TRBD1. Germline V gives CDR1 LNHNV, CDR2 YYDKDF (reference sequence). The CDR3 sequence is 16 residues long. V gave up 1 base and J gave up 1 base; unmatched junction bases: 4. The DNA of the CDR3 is TGTGCCACCAGCAGAGTCGGGACAGCGAGCAATCAGCCCCAGCATTTT. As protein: CATSRVGTASNQPQHF.

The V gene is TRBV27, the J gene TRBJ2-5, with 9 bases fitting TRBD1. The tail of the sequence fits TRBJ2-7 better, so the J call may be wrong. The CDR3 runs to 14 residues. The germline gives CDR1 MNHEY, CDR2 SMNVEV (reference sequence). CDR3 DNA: TGTGCCAGCAAAGCAGGGACAGGGTACCACGAGCAGTACTTC. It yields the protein CASKAGTGYHEQYF.

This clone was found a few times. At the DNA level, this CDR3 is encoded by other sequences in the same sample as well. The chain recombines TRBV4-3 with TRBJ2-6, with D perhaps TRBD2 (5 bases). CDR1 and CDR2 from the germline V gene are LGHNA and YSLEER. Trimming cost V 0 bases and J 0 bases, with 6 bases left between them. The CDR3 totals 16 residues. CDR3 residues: CASSQDGSSGANVLTF. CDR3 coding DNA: TGCGCCAGCAGCCAAGATGGGAGCTCTGGGGCCAACGTCCTGACTTTC.

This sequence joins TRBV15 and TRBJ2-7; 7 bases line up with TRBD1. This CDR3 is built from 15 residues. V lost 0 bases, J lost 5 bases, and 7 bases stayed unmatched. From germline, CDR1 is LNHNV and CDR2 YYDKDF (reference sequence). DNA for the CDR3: TGTGCCACCAGCAGAGAGGAACAGGGGTTCCACGAGCAGTACTTC. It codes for CATSREEQGFHEQYF.

As DNA, the CDR3 is TGTGCCAGCGCCTATTACAGGAATCGATCTGGGGCCAACGTCCTGACTTTC. Translating it yields CASAYYRNRSGANVLTF. J is TRBJ2-6 and V is TRBV6-8; TRBD1 might be the D (5 bases). Germline assignment: CDR1 MNHGY and CDR2 SAAAGT. V was trimmed by 8 bases and J by 1 base, leaving 18 bases between them. This CDR3 region has 17 residues.

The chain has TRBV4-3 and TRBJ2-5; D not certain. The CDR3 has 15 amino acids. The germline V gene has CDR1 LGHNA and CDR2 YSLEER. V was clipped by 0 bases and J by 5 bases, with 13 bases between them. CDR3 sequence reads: CASSQDRKAYETQYF. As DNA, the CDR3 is TGCGCCAGCAGCCAAGATCGTAAAGCTTATGAGACCCAGTACTTC.

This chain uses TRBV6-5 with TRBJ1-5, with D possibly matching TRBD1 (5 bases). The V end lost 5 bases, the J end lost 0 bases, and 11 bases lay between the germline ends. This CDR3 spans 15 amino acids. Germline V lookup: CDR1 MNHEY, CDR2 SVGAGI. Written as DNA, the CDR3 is TGTGCCAGCAGTCCGGACGGGGGTAGCAATCAGCCCCAGCATTTT. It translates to CASSPDGGSNQPQHF.

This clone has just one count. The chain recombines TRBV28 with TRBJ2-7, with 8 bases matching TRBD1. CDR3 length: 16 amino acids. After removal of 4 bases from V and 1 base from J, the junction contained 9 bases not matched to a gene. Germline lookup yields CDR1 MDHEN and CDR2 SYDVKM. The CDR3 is CASSSGQGELSYEQYF. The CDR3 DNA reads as TGTGCCAGCAGTTCTGGACAGGGTGAGTTATCCTACGAGCAGTACTTC.

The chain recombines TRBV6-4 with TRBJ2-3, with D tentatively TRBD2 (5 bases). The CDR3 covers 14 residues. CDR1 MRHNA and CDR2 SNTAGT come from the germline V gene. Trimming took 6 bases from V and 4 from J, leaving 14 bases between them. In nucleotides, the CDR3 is TGTGCCAGCAGCCGAGGGCTGGCGGCAGATACGCAGTATTTT. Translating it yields CASSRGLAADTQYF.

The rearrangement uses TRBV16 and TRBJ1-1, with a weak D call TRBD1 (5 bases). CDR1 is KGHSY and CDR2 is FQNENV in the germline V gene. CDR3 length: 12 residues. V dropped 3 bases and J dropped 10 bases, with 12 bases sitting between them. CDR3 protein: CASSHRDGGAFF. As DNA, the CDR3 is TGTGCCAGCAGCCATCGGGACGGGGGAGCTTTCTTT.

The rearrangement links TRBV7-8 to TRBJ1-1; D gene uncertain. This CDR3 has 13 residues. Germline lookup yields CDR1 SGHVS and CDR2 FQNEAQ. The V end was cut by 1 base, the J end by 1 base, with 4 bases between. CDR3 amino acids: CASSLDRNTEAFF. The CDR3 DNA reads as TGTGCCAGCAGCTTAGACAGGAACACTGAAGCTTTCTTT. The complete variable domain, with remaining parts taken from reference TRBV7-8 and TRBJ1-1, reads GAGVSQSPRYKVAKRGQDVALRCDPISGHVSLFWYQQALGQGPEFLTYFQNEAQLDKSGLPSDRFFAERPEGSVSTLKIQRTQQEDSAVYLCASSLDRNTEAFFGQGTRLTVV.

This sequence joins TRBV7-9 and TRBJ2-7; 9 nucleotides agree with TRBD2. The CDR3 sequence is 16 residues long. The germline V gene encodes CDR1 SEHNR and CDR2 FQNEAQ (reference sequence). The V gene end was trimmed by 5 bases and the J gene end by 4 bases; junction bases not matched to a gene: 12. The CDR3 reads CASSPSSQREAYEQYF. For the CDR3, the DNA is TGTGCCAGCAGCCCCTCGTCCCAGCGGGAGGCTTACGAGCAGTACTTC.

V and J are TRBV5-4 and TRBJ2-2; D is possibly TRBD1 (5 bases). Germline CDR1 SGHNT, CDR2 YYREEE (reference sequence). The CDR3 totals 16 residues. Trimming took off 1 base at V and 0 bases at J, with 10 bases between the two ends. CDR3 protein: CASSLRGIANTGELFF. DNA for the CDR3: TGTGCCAGCAGCTTGAGGGGAATCGCGAACACCGGGGAGCTGTTTTTT.

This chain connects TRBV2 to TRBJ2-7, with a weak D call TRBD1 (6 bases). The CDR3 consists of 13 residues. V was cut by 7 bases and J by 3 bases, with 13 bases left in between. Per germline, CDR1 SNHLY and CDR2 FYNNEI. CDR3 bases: TGTGCCAGCAAGAACAGGGATCTCTACGAGCAGTACTTC. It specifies CASKNRDLYEQYF.

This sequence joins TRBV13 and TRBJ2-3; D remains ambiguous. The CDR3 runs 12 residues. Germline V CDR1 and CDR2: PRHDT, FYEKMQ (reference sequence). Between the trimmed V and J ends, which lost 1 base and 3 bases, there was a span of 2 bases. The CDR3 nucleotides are TGTGCCAGCAGCTTAGCGACAGATACGCAGTATTTT. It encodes CASSLATDTQYF.